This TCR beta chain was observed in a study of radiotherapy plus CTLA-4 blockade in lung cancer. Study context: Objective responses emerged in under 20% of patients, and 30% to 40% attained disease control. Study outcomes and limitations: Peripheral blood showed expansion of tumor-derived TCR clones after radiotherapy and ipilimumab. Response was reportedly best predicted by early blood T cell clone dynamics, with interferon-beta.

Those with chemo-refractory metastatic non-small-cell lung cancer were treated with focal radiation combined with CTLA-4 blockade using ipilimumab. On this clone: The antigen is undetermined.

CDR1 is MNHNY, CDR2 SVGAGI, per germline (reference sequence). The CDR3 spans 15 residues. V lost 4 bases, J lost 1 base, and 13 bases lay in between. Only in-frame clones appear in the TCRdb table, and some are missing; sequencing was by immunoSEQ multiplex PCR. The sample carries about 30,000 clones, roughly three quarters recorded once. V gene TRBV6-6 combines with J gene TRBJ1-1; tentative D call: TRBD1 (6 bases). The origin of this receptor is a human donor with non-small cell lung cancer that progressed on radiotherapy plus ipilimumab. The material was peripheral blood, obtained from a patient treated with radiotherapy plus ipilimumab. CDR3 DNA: TGTGCCAGCAGTTGGGGGCACATCCGGAACACTGAAGCTTTCTTT. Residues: CASSWGHIRNTEAFF.